This TCR beta chain was captured in a study of identical twins. TCRdb re-analysed the 5' RACE reads in MiXCR, keeping a single row per CDR3 protein. The sample holds 350,000 to 450,000 distinct CDR3 sequences; about a fifth are singletons and the top ten take about 12%. The receptor was derived from a man in his fifties or sixties in good health. The sequencing sample was made of naive T cells sorted from blood.

The CDR3 here is CASSYWRDHEQYF. DNA of the CDR3: TGTGCCAGCAGTTACTGGCGGGACCACGAGCAGTACTTC. V is TRBV6-5 and J is TRBJ2-7; possibly TRBD2 for D (6 bases). Per the germline V gene, CDR1 is MNHEY and CDR2 is SVGAGI. V lost 1 base to trimming and J lost 5 bases, with 9 bases between them. The CDR3 spans 13 residues.